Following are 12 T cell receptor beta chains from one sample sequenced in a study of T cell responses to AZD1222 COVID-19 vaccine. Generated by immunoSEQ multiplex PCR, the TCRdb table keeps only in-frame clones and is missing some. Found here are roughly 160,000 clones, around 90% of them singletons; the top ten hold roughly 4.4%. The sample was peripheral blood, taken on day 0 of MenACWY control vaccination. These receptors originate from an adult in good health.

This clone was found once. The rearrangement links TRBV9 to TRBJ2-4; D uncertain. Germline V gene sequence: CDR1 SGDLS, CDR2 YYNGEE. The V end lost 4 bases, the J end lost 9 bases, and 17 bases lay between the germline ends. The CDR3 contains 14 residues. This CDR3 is CASSQTSPGAIQYF. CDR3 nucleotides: TGTGCCAGCAGCCAGACCAGCCCCGGCGCCATTCAGTACTTC.

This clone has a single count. The CDR3 coding sequence is TGCAGCGTCCGAGAGGGTTTAGGACAGCACCTAAACTATGGCTACACCTTC. Translated, it gives CSVREGLGQHLNYGYTF. The rearrangement joins TRBV29-1 to TRBJ1-2; the D gene is possibly TRBD1 (6 bases). Germline V gene sequence: CDR1 SQVTM, CDR2 ANQGSEA. The CDR3 covers 17 residues. The V end was cut by 6 bases, the J end by 2 bases, with 25 bases between.

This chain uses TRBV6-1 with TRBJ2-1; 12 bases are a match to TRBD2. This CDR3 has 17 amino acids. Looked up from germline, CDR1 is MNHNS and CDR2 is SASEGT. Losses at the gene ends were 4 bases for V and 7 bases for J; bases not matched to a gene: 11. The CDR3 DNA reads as TGTGCCAGCAGTGCAGCCCAGACTAGCGGGAGTGGGAATGAGCAGTTCTTC. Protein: CASSAAQTSGSGNEQFF.

CDR3 loop: CASRAADTQYF. CDR3 nucleotides: TGTGCCAGCAGGGCCGCAGATACGCAGTATTTT. J is TRBJ2-3 and V is TRBV7-6, with no clear D. The germline CDR1 and CDR2 sequences are SGHVS and FNYEAQ. The V end was cut by 6 bases, the J end by 4 bases, with 5 bases between. The CDR3 spans 11 residues.

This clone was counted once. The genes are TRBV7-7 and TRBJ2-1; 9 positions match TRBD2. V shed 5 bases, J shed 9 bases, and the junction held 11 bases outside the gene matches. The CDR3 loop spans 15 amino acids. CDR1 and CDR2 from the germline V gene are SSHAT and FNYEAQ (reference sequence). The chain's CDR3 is CASSPRLAEIGEQFF. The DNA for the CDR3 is TGTGCCAGCAGCCCAAGACTAGCGGAGATCGGTGAGCAGTTCTTC. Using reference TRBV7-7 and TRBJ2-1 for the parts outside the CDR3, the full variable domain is GAGVSQSPRYKVTKRGQDVTLRCDPISSHATLYWYQQALGQGPEFLTYFNYEAQPDKSGLPSDRFSAERPEGSISTLTIQRTEQRDSAMYRCASSPRLAEIGEQFFGPGTRLTVL.

The CDR3 here is CASSLASILNTEAFF. The DNA for the CDR3 is TGTGCCAGCAGCTTAGCGTCAATTCTGAACACTGAAGCTTTCTTT. V gene TRBV7-8 combines with J gene TRBJ1-1; D is undetermined. The V gene's germline CDR1 is SGHVS and CDR2 FQNEAQ. This CDR3 spans 15 amino acids. The germline V and J ends were trimmed by 0 bases and 0 bases, with 8 bases remaining between them.

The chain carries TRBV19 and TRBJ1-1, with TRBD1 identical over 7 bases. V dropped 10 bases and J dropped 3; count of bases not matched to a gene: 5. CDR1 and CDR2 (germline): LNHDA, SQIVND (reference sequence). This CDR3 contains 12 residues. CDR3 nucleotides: TGTGCCACCAATGACAGGGACACTGAAGCTTTCTTT. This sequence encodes CATNDRDTEAFF.

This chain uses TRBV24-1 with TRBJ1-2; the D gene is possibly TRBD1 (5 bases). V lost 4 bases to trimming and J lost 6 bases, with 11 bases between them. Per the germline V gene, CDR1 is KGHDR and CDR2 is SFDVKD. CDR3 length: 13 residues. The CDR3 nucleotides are TGTGCCACCAGTGACCTGAGGGGACATGGCTACACCTTC. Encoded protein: CATSDLRGHGYTF.

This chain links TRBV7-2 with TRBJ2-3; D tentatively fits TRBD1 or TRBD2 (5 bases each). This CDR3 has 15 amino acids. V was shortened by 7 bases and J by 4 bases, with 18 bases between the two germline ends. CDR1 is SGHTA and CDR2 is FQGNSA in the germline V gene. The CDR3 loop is CASTLSPGRPDTQYF. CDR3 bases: TGTGCCAGCACCTTGAGTCCGGGGCGCCCAGATACGCAGTATTTT.

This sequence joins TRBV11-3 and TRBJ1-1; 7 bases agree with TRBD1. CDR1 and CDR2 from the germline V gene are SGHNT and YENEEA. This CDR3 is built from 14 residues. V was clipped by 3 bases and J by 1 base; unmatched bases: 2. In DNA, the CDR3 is TGTGCCAGCAGCTTCCAGGGGGAGAACACTGAAGCTTTCTTT. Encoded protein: CASSFQGENTEAFF.

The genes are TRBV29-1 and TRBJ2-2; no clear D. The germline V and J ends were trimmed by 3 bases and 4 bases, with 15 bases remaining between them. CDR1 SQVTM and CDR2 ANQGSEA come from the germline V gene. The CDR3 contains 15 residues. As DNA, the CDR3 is TGCAGCGTTGAGTTGCCACCCCCCGTCACCGGGGAGCTGTTTTTT. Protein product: CSVELPPPVTGELFF.

CDR3 loop: CASSQDLGGYGYTF. The DNA of the CDR3 is TGTGCCAGCAGCCAAGATCTCGGGGGCTATGGCTACACCTTC. The chain uses TRBV3-1 (or the pseudogene TRBV3-2) and TRBJ1-2, with D possibly being TRBD1 (5 bases). This CDR3 comprises 14 residues. Germline V gene data show CDR1 as LGHDT and CDR2 as YNNKEL (reference sequence). Trimming left V 0 bases short and J 4 bases short, with 9 bases between.